The 7 T cell receptor beta chains presented below share a single source sample, sequenced in a study of cytomegalovirus exposure and HLA in healthy donors. Clones were sequenced by immunoSEQ multiplex PCR, and TCRdb holds only the in-frame ones, with some missing. This table holds 75,000 to 100,000 clones, 96% found once. What was sequenced was PBMCs. Source of these receptors: a man younger than 35 in good health and CMV-seronegative.

This clone was detected once. The J gene is TRBJ2-6, the V gene TRBV7-3; 11 nucleotides align to TRBD2. The CDR3 sequence is 19 residues long. Per germline, CDR1 SGHTA and CDR2 FQGTGA. V shed 2 bases and J 0 bases; nucleotides not matched to a gene: 6. The CDR3 here is CASSLGGLAEGSGANVLTF. CDR3 in DNA: TGTGCCAGCAGCTTAGGGGGACTAGCGGAGGGCTCTGGGGCCAACGTCCTGACTTTC.

The V call is TRBV19, the J call TRBJ2-1; no clear D. The germline V gene encodes CDR1 LNHDA and CDR2 SQIVND (reference sequence). This CDR3 has 13 residues. V was shortened by 5 bases and J by 4 bases, with 9 bases between the two germline ends. The CDR3 spells CASSQVDYNEQFF. The DNA for the CDR3 is TGTGCCAGTAGTCAGGTTGATTACAATGAGCAGTTCTTC.

The chain employs TRBV19 and TRBJ2-3; tentative D call: TRBD2 (6 bases). Between the trimmed V and J ends, which lost 3 bases and 0 bases, there was a span of 13 bases. CDR1 LNHDA and CDR2 SQIVND come from the germline V gene (reference sequence). The CDR3 runs to 16 residues. In nucleotides, the CDR3 is TGTGCCAGTAGTATCGGCAGGGACTCTAGCACAGATACGCAGTATTTT. This encodes CASSIGRDSSTDTQYF. Together with reference TRBV19 and TRBJ2-3, the CDR3 gives the full variable domain: DGGITQSPKYLFRKEGQNVTLSCEQNLNHDAMYWYRQDPGQGLRLIYYSQIVNDFQKGDIAEGYSVSREKKESFPLTVTSAQKNPTAFYLCASSIGRDSSTDTQYFGPGTRLTVL.

The V gene is TRBV15, the J gene TRBJ1-5, with 7 nucleotides matching TRBD1. V was clipped by 1 base and J by 6 bases; unmatched bases: 6. Germline CDR1 is LNHNV and CDR2 is YYDKDF (reference sequence). The length of the CDR3 is 15 residues. CDR3 coding DNA: TGTGCCACCAGCAGAGTTACAGGGGCCATTCAGCCCCAGCATTTT. As protein: CATSRVTGAIQPQHF.

The rearrangement links TRBV2 to TRBJ1-5; maybe TRBD1 (5 bases). CDR3 length: 13 amino acids. The V gene's germline CDR1 is SNHLY and CDR2 FYNNEI. V dropped 3 bases and J dropped 8 bases, with 11 bases sitting between them. For the CDR3, the DNA is TGTGCCAGCAGTGAGAACAGGAAGGAGCCCCAGCATTTT. Residues: CASSENRKEPQHF.

The chain links TRBV5-1 to TRBJ2-7, with 9 bases lining up with TRBD1. Germline values: CDR1 SGHRS, CDR2 YFSETQ. V lost 1 base and J lost 5; bases outside the gene matches: 4. This CDR3 spans 14 amino acids. The CDR3 DNA reads as TGCGCCAGCAGCTTGATACAGGGGGCAAACGAGCAGTACTTC. Translating gives CASSLIQGANEQYF.

This clone was found once. Other DNA variants within this sample encode the same CDR3. J is TRBJ2-5 and V is TRBV7-9; D is undetermined. V was cut by 1 base and J by 3 bases, with 9 bases left in between. Germline V gene lookup returns CDR1 SEHNR and CDR2 FQNEAQ (reference sequence). This CDR3 is 14 amino acids long. This chain's CDR3 is CASSLVVEKETQYF. Written as DNA, the CDR3 is TGTGCCAGCAGCTTAGTAGTTGAAAAAGAGACCCAGTACTTC.